The rows below give T cell receptor beta chains drawn from one sample of a study of cytomegalovirus exposure and HLA in healthy donors. Only in-frame clones appear in the TCRdb table, and some are missing; sequencing was by immunoSEQ multiplex PCR. This table holds 190,000 or so clones, 70% to 80% found once. Sequencing input: PBMCs. The receptors shown here come from a male donor in good health and CMV-seropositive. CDR3s include the opening cysteine and the closing phenylalanine or tryptophan. Fields, in order: V gene, J gene, clone size, D gene, CDR3 protein, CDR3 DNA. The D gene is left open where the match is weak. Clone size is stated in some rows and not others, as once, few, many or a class when expanded.

>TRBV19|TRBJ1-2|NA|NA
CASSPAPGRTEANYGYTF
TGTGCCAGTAGTCCGGCTCCCGGCAGGACAGAAGCTAACTATGGCTACACCTTC
>TRBV10-3|TRBJ1-1|NA|NA
CAISESTGGDTEAFF
TGTGCCATCAGTGAGTCGACCGGGGGGGACACTGAAGCTTTCTTT
>TRBV11-3|TRBJ2-7|NA|TRBD2
CASSLRLAGASYEQYF
TGTGCCAGCAGCTTAAGACTAGCGGGTGCATCCTACGAGCAGTACTTC
>TRBV4-2|TRBJ2-3|NA|TRBD2
CASSQAARLAGEDTQYF
TGTGCCAGCAGCCAAGCAGCCAGACTAGCGGGAGAAGATACGCAGTATTTT
>TRBV2|TRBJ2-1|NA|TRBD2
CASSLAALADNEQFF
TGTGCCAGCAGTCTCGCTGCACTAGCGGACAATGAGCAGTTCTTC
>TRBV11-1|TRBJ2-2|NA|TRBD1
CASSPQGAGNTGELFF
TGTGCCAGCAGCCCACAGGGGGCGGGAAACACCGGGGAGCTGTTTTTT
>TRBV29-1|TRBJ1-2|NA|TRBD1
CSGDRDGYTF
TGCAGCGGCGACAGGGATGGCTACACCTTC
>TRBV9|TRBJ2-5|once|TRBD2
CASSVAPGLAGFAQYF
TGTGCCAGCAGCGTAGCCCCAGGACTAGCGGGGTTTGCCCAGTACTTC
>TRBV7-9|TRBJ2-7|NA|TRBD2
CSSSPGLAGGWEQYF
TGTTCCAGCAGCCCGGGACTAGCGGGAGGTTGGGAGCAGTACTTC
>TRBV28|TRBJ1-5|few|NA
CASSSDTYSNQPQHF
TGTGCCAGCAGCTCTGACACCTATAGCAATCAGCCCCAGCATTTT
>TRBV6-6|TRBJ2-4|few|TRBD2
CASRQLAKSLQYF
TGTGCCAGCAGACAACTAGCGAAGTCCCTTCAGTACTTC
>TRBV7-2|TRBJ2-5|NA|TRBD2
CASSLAKRGGPETQYF
TGTGCCAGCAGCTTAGCTAAGCGGGGGGGCCCAGAGACCCAGTACTTC
>TRBV25-1|TRBJ1-4|few|TRBD1
CASRTGVDNEKLFF
TGTGCCAGCAGGACAGGGGTTGATAATGAAAAACTGTTTTTT
>TRBV19|TRBJ1-2|NA|NA
CASSQANYGYTF
TGTGCCAGTAGTCAGGCTAACTATGGCTACACCTTC
>TRBV6-1|TRBJ1-1|NA|NA
CASSGQFVVNTEAFF
TGTGCCAGCAGTGGACAGTTTGTCGTGAACACTGAAGCTTTCTTT
>TRBV7-6|TRBJ2-1|NA|TRBD1
CASSLLTGQGDEQFF
TGTGCCAGCAGCTTATTGACGGGACAGGGAGATGAGCAGTTCTTC
>TRBV27|TRBJ1-2|NA|NA
CASSTQGQVDYGYTF
TGTGCCAGCAGTACGCAGGGTCAGGTGGACTATGGCTACACCTTC
>TRBV11-3|TRBJ2-1|NA|TRBD2
CASSPSGGYNEQFF
TGTGCCAGCAGCCCTAGCGGGGGTTACAATGAGCAGTTCTTC
>TRBV6-5|TRBJ1-2|few|NA
CASSYRLDRNYGYTF
TGTGCCAGCAGTTACCGACTGGACAGAAACTATGGCTACACCTTC
>TRBV4-1|TRBJ1-3|few|NA
CASSQLTGTLSGNTIYF
TGCGCCAGCAGCCAGCTTACCGGGACACTCTCTGGAAACACCATATATTTT
>TRBV7-2|TRBJ1-5|NA|NA
CASSPHPNNQPQHF
TGTGCCAGCAGCCCACATCCGAACAATCAGCCCCAGCATTTT
>TRBV18|TRBJ1-4|NA|NA
CASSPSIGVLEKLFF
TGTGCCAGCTCACCCTCGATAGGAGTCCTCGAAAAACTGTTTTTT
>TRBV6-6|TRBJ2-5|NA|TRBD2
CASRTSGGAGETQYF
TGTGCCAGCAGGACTAGCGGGGGGGCGGGTGAGACCCAGTACTTC
>TRBV5-1|TRBJ2-7|NA|NA
CASQAVKHF
TGCGCCAGCCAGGCAGTTAAGCACTTC
>TRBV28|TRBJ1-2|NA|NA
CASSWGGNGYTF
TGTGCCAGCAGTTGGGGGGGGAATGGCTACACCTTC
>TRBV27|TRBJ2-7|few|NA
CASSSRPGVFYEQYF
TGTGCCAGCAGCTCCAGGCCCGGGGTCTTTTACGAGCAGTACTTC
>TRBV9|TRBJ1-5|NA|TRBD1
CASSRDRVGPQHF
TGTGCCAGCAGTAGGGACAGGGTAGGCCCCCAGCATTTT
>TRBV30|TRBJ2-7|once|NA
CAWSAPGTLGYF
TGTGCCTGGAGTGCTCCCGGGACTTTGGGGTACTTC
>TRBV4-2|TRBJ1-2|NA|NA
CASSQDPGGYDGYTF
TGTGCCAGCAGCCAAGATCCGGGGGGTTATGATGGCTACACCTTC
>TRBV27|TRBJ2-1|NA|TRBD2
CASSFWLAGGSSYNEQFF
TGTGCCAGCAGTTTTTGGCTAGCGGGGGGCAGCTCCTACAATGAGCAGTTCTTC
>TRBV5-4|TRBJ2-5|NA|TRBD2
CASSLVGIAGPFQETQYF
TGTGCCAGCAGCTTGGTAGGGATAGCGGGACCGTTCCAAGAGACCCAGTACTTC